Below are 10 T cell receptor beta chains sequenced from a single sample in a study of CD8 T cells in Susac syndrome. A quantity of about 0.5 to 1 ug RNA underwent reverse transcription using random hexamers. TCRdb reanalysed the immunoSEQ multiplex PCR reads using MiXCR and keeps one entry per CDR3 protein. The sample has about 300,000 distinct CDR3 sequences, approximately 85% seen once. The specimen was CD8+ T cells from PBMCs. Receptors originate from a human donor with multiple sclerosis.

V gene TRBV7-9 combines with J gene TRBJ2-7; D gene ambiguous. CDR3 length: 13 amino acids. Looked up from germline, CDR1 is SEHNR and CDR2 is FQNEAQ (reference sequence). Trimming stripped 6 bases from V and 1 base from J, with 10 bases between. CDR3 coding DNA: TGTGCCAGCAGACCGGACGGTTCCTACGAGCAGTACTTC. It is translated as CASRPDGSYEQYF.

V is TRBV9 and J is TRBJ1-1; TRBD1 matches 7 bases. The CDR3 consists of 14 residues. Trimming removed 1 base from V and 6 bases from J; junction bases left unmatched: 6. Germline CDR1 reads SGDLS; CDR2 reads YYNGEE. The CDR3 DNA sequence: TGTGCCAGCAGCGTAAGGGGGACAGACCCTGAAGCTTTCTTT. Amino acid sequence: CASSVRGTDPEAFF.

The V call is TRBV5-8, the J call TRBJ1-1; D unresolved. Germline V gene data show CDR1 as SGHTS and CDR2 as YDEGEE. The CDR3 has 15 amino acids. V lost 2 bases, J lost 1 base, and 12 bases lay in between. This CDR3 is CASSFVGPKNTEAFF. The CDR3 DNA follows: TGTGCCAGCAGCTTCGTCGGACCGAAGAACACTGAAGCTTTCTTT.

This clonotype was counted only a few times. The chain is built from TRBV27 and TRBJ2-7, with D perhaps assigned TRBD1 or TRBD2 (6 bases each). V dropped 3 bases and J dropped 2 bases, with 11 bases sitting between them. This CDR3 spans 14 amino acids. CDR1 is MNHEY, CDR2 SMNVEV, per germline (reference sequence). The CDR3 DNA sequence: TGTGCCAGCAGTTTGGGGGGCTTCCCCTACGAGCAGTACTTC. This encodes CASSLGGFPYEQYF.

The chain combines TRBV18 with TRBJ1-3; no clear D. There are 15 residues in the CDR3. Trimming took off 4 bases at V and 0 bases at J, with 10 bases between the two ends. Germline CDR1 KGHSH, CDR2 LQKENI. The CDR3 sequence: CASSHTASSGNTIYF. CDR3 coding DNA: TGTGCCAGCTCACACACAGCGAGCTCTGGAAACACCATATATTTT.

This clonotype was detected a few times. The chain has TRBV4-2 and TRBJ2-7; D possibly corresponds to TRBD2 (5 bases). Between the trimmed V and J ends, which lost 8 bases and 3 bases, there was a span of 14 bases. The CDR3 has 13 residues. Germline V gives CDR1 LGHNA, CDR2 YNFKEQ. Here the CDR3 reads CASSQDGDYEQYF. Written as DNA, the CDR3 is TGTGCCAGCTCCCAAGACGGGGACTACGAGCAGTACTTC.

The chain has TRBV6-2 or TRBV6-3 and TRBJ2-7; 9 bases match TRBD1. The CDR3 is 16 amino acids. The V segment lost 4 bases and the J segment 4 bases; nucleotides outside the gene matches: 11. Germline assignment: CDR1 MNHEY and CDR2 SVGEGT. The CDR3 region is CASSSLSGTGNYEQYF. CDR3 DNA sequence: TGTGCCAGCAGTTCCCTATCCGGGACAGGGAATTACGAGCAGTACTTC.

The CDR3 DNA is TGTGCCAGCAGCTCTAGGACAGTATACGAGCAGTACTTC. It is translated as CASSSRTVYEQYF. V gene TRBV7-9 combines with J gene TRBJ2-7; D may be TRBD1 (6 bases). CDR1 SEHNR and CDR2 FQNEAQ come from the germline V gene (reference sequence). V lost 4 bases and J 4 bases, leaving 11 bases between the germline ends. The CDR3 consists of 13 residues.

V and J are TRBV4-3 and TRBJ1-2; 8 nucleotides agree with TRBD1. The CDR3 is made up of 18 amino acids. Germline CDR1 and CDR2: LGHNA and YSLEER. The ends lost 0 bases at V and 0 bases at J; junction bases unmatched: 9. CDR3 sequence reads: CASSQDDGQGPTNYGYTF. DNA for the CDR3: TGCGCCAGCAGCCAAGACGATGGACAGGGCCCCACTAACTATGGCTACACCTTC.

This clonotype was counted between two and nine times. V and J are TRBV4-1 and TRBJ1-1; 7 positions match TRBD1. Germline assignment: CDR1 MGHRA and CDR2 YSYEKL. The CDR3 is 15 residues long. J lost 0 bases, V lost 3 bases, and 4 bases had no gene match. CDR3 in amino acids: CASSHGQALNTEAFF. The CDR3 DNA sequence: TGCGCCAGCAGCCATGGACAGGCGCTGAACACTGAAGCTTTCTTT.